This T cell receptor beta chain was sequenced during a study of T cells in Graves' hyperthyroidism and ophthalmopathy. Study observations and caveats: Within blood appeared most thyroid clonotypes that had expanded above 0.001.

RNA transcripts provided the source from which TCR beta CDR3 regions were amplified. The HTBI primer set served for first-round RT-PCR of the TCR CDR3. TCRdb called the multiplex PCR reads again in MiXCR, with one record for every CDR3 protein. The sample contains hundreds of thousands of distinct CDR3 sequences, more than 12% of which appear only once. An approximately 10 ml volume of fresh peripheral blood provided the PBMCs. CDR1 is SGHNT and CDR2 is YENEEA in the germline V gene. CDR3 size: 16 residues. With 3 bases clipped from V and 7 bases from J, the junction kept 8 bases outside the gene matches. This clonotype was found many times. No antigen is known for it.

The material sequenced was blood. J is TRBJ2-1 and V is TRBV11-3, with 11 bases fitting TRBD2. The sequence was obtained from a woman aged 50 to 60 with Graves' ophthalmopathy. For the CDR3, the DNA is TGTGCCAGCAGCTTCACTAGCGGGAGTCTTACAAATGAGCAGTTCTTC. Amino acid sequence: CASSFTSGSLTNEQFF. The complete variable domain, with remaining parts taken from reference TRBV11-3 and TRBJ2-1, reads EAGVVQSPRYKIIEKKQPVAFWCNPISGHNTLYWYLQNLGQGPELLIRYENEEAVDDSQLPKDRFSAERLKGVDSTLKIQPAELGDSAVYLCASSFTSGSLTNEQFFGPGTRLTVL.